The T cell receptor beta chain under discussion was sequenced for a study of shared clonotypes between healthy human individuals (dated by TCRdb to about 2020). Study-wide context: A couple of women and three men aged 18 to 49 years were included in the cohort. Per donor, three plates each were used for CD4 naive and CD4 memory, two for CD8 naive, and one for CD8 memory. To estimate repertoire size and how much clonotypes are shared between individuals, the study performed deep sequencing of blood TCR repertoires from a few healthy adults. To increase sequencing depth and limit assay-specific biases, different laboratories used diverse techniques to prepare libraries and sequence TCR repertoires. Between about 0.85 and 9.5 billion PBMCs per donor were obtained by leukapheresis. Broad study findings and their caveats: The small number of donors limited the genetic and exposure-history diversity represented. Pairwise subsampling indicated that sequencing depth was expected to affect the degree of clonotype sharing among donors. Rarefaction of sorted-subset datasets indicated incomplete sequencing despite the large sequencing depth. Naive subsets generally had larger estimated clonotype richness than memory subsets. Sampling was limited to blood, and TCR repertoires in tissue likely differ from TCR repertoires in blood. When a handful of donors were compared, the shared fraction of clonotypes was about 5% for naive CD4, 3.5% to 4% for naive CD8, more than 2% for memory CD4, and 0.4% for memory CD8. Compared with non-shared clonotypes, clonotypes shared by all four sorted-subset donors had higher generation probabilities.

Note on this clone: This receptor's antigen is unknown. No much larger clone is present one base from it, and per-base qualities are unavailable.

Using the deep immunoSEQ assay, multiplex PCR amplified TCR CDR3 regions from genomic DNA. For each cell subset, the extracted genomic DNA was distributed evenly across all wells of several immunoSEQ 96-well plates, and each plate served as one replicate. For sorted subsets, 150 to 250 ng of genomic DNA, equivalent to 25,000 to 30,000 T cell genomes, went into each replicate PCR. Purified libraries were measured with a Qubit 3.0 fluorometer, size-checked on a Bioanalyzer 2100, and measured again with the KAPA Library Quantification kit. A separate single-read 150-cycle Illumina NextSeq 550 flow cell was used to sequence each immunoSEQ 96-well plate. In the authors' own workflow: Because the immunoSEQ output included only junctional sequences and no quality scores, the filtering could not be the same as the filtering used for full-length reads. To assign V/J genes and CDR3, sequences were annotated against IMGT germline references using PyIR, a Python wrapper for IgBLAST v1.9. Reads were removed for weak V/J assignments (E-value above 1e-6), missing CDR3, stop codons, out-of-frame junctions, or ambiguous translated residues. V3J clonotypes were defined as sequences sharing an identical inferred V gene, J gene, and CDR3 amino acid sequence. The percentage overlap between two repertoires was calculated by dividing the number of shared unique clonotypes by the size of the smaller repertoire. Repertoire richness was assessed with RTK rarefaction, the Chao1 estimator, and Recon v2.1 estimates of unobserved clonotypes. For all TCRbeta clonotypes obtained by the gDNA method from a few donors, generation probabilities were computed with OLGA. Held by TCRdb, this immuneACCESS table contains in-frame sequences only and omits some clones. Under half of the omission traces to an unresolved V gene where checked; the cause of the rest is unknown. D and trimming were read from the DNA, whereas the V and J calls and clone size are those reported in that table. Within this sample are approximately 740,000 clones, with around 74% of them counted one time only. The top ten constitute 1.5% to 2% of the sample.

The V end loses 4 bases and the J end loses 1 base, and a stretch of 4 bases separates them. From the cysteine up to the phenylalanine, the CDR3 has a length of 11 residues. Only CDR3 DNA remains: 33 bases, in frame from the first base. The germline V gene (reference sequence) sets CDR1 to GTSNPN and CDR2 to SVGIG. The donors were healthy, HIV-negative adults who had no recently reported acute infections or vaccinations. All donors were Caucasian adults living in Nashville, Tennessee, USA. CD4+ T cells were enriched by magnetic negative selection, after which naive cells were positively selected on CD45RA and the negative fraction was taken as the memory subset. Blood was obtained by leukapheresis, after which PBMCs were separated by Ficoll-Histopaque density gradient centrifugation and cryopreserved in liquid nitrogen vapor phase. Analytical flow cytometry was used to check the purity and quantity of each magnetically sorted T cell population. Each sorted fraction had its genomic DNA isolated and then quantified by UV absorbance on a Nanodrop 2000c.

The sequenced sample was memory CD4+ T cells sorted from blood. This specimen's cell subset or site label, interpreted: CD45RA-negative fraction. The sequence joins TRBV30 to TRBJ1-1; the D gene lacks a confident call. The origin of this receptor is a woman aged 25 to 39 in good health. The nucleotide sequence reads TGTGCCTGGAACAGGAACACTGAAGCTTTCTTT. Its protein product is CAWNRNTEAFF.